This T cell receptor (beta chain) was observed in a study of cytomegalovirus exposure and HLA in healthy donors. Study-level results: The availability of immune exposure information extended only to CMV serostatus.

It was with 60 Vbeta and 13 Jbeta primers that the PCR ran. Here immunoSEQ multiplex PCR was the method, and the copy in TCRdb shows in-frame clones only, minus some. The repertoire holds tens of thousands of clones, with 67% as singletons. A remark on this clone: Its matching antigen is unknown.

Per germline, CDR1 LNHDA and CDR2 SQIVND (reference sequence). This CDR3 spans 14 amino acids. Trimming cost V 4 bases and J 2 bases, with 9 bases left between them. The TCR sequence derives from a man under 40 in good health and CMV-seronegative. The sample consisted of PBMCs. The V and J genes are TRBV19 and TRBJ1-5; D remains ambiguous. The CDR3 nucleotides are TGTGCCAGTAGTAGATCGACACGCAATCAGCCCCAGCATTTT. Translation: CASSRSTRNQPQHF. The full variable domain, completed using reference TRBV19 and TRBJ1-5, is DGGITQSPKYLFRKEGQNVTLSCEQNLNHDAMYWYRQDPGQGLRLIYYSQIVNDFQKGDIAEGYSVSREKKESFPLTVTSAQKNPTAFYLCASSRSTRNQPQHFGDGTRLSIL.